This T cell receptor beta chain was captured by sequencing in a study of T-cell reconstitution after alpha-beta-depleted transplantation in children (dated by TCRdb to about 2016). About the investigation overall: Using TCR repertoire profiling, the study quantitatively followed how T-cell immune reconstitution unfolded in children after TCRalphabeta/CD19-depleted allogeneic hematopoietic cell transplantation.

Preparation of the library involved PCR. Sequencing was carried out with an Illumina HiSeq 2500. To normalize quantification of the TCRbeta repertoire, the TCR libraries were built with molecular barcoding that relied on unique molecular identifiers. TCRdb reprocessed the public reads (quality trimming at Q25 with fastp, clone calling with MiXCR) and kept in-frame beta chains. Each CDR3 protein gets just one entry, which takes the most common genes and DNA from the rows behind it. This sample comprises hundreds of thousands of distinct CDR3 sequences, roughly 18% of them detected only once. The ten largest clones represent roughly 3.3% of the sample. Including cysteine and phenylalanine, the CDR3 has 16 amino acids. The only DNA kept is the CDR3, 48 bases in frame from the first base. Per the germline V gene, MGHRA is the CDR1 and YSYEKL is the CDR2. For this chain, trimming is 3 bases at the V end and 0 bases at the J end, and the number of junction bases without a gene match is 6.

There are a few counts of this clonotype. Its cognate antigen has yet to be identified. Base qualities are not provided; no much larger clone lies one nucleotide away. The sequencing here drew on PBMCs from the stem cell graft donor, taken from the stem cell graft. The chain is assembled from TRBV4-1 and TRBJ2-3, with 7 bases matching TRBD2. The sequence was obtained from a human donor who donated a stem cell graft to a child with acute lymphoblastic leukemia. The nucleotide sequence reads TGCGCCAGCAGCCAGGGTACTAGCGACAGCACAGATACGCAGTATTTT. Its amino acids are CASSQGTSDSTDTQYF.